These T cell receptor beta chains were read from a single sample in a study of cytomegalovirus exposure and HLA in healthy donors. This table comes from immunoSEQ multiplex PCR, and its TCRdb copy is limited to in-frame clones, with some not included. The sample has 150,000 or so clones; roughly 77% are singletons. Sequenced: PBMCs. The receptors shown here come from a man aged 25-45 years in good health and CMV-seropositive. CDR3s include the opening cysteine and the closing phenylalanine or tryptophan.

V gene	J gene	CDR3 protein
TRBV10-3	TRBJ2-7	CAISDSREYEQYF
TRBV9	TRBJ1-6	CASSASGDSPLHF
TRBV5-4	TRBJ2-5	CASSLAGSQETQYF
TRBV28	TRBJ1-1	CASMRPGGNTEAFF
TRBV10-3	TRBJ2-5	CAISSTGNQETQYF
TRBV7-9	TRBJ1-1	CASSPRQENEAFF
TRBV6-6	TRBJ1-2	CASSYSRVRDGYTF
TRBV7-2	TRBJ2-5	CASSLAAGGPPLETQYF
TRBV5-6	TRBJ1-3	CASSQGSSGNTIYF
TRBV7-9	TRBJ1-2	CASSQARGRDNGYTF
TRBV6-5	TRBJ2-5	CASSYSGRTGETQYF
TRBV9	TRBJ1-6	CASSPDGDNSPLHF
TRBV4-1	TRBJ2-6	CASSRETGSGANVLTF
TRBV7-9	TRBJ2-7	CASSLASGGVHEQYF
TRBV6-4	TRBJ1-3	CASSGPPVPGSGNTIYF
TRBV9	TRBJ2-5	CASSVRISAGQETQYF
TRBV19	TRBJ1-1	CASSITRDTEAFF
TRBV6-1	TRBJ2-3	CASKAGSTDTQYF
TRBV7-3	TRBJ2-1	CASSLGQNNEQFF
TRBV28	TRBJ1-5	CASSFMAALAVSNQPQHF
TRBV7-6	TRBJ2-7	CASSPWGRSEAIYEQYF
TRBV4-3	TRBJ1-5	CASSPTLETAYSNQPQHF
TRBV27	TRBJ2-7	CASSLRREAYEQYF
TRBV9	TRBJ1-1	CASSPGQGSGAFF
TRBV5-6	TRBJ2-2	CASSSGTGELFF
TRBV4-3	TRBJ1-5	CASSQRSNQPQHF
TRBV9	TRBJ2-3	CASSLTSGGLTDTQYF
TRBV19	TRBJ2-7	CASSDGGGATYEQYF
TRBV5-4	TRBJ2-7	CASSLAQASPSYEQYF
TRBV6-5	TRBJ1-3	CASSLTTGFSGNTIYF
TRBV7-2	TRBJ2-7	CASSNNRDAYEQYF
TRBV5-1	TRBJ2-1	CASSLEIAVYNEQFF
TRBV5-1	TRBJ2-7	CASSLEGQGAGEQYF
TRBV7-5	TRBJ2-7	CARSAPEGPGYEQYF
TRBV18	TRBJ2-7	CASSPTSGSYEQYF
TRBV28	TRBJ1-3	CASSLPGLTSGNTIYF
TRBV5-8	TRBJ1-3	CASSRGGTGNTIYF